These 10 T cell receptor beta chains were all obtained from the same sample, sequenced in a study of T cells in Graves' hyperthyroidism and ophthalmopathy (dated by TCRdb to the late 2010s). Libraries were made using multiplex PCR. The run used an Illumina HiSeq 2000. The TCR beta CDR3 regions were amplified from RNA transcripts. The TCR CDR3 was subjected to a first round of RT-PCR using the HTBI primer set and the Qiagen OneStep RT-PCR kit. The public reads were run again by TCRdb, first through fastp at Q25 and then through MiXCR, and only productive beta chains were kept. Every CDR3 protein is listed once, alongside the most common genes and DNA of its rows. This sample is represented by fewer than 650,000 distinct CDR3 sequences; around 43% of them were singletons. Of the sample, 44% falls within the top ten clones. Material for sequencing was peripheral blood or thyroid tissue (not recorded which). Receptors originate from an adult woman with Graves' disease, either hyperthyroidism or ophthalmopathy (not recorded which).

J is TRBJ1-4 and V is TRBV12-1. TRBV12-1 is a pseudogene segment. The CDR3 loop spans 14 amino acids. The CDR3 sequence: CASSVLWGNEKLFF. As DNA, the CDR3 is TGTGCCAGCAGCGTTCTGTGGGGTAATGAAAAACTGTTTTTT.

The V and J genes are TRBV12-3 or TRBV12-4 and TRBJ2-6; D remains unclear. The CDR3 loop spans 13 amino acids. V lost 8 bases, J lost 4 bases, and 9 bases lay in between. The CDR3 sequence is CASGVLGANVLTF. DNA for the CDR3: TGTGCCAGCGGGGTCTTAGGGGCCAACGTCCTGACTTTC.

This clonotype has a count of ten or more. J is TRBJ2-5 and V is TRBV6-5; D is uncertain. The CDR3 has 15 amino acids. Per germline, CDR1 MNHEY and CDR2 SVGAGI. Trimming removed 2 bases from V and 1 base from J, with 11 bases in between. DNA for the CDR3: TGTGCCAGCAGTTACAACGGAGTAGGCCAAGAGACCCAGTACTTC. Translating it yields CASSYNGVGQETQYF.

This clonotype was detected many times. The rearrangement uses TRBV20-1 and TRBJ2-7, with 7 bases identical to TRBD2. The CDR3 spans 15 residues. V was clipped by 3 bases and J by 4 bases; unmatched bases: 12. Germline CDR1 reads DFQATT; CDR2 reads SNEGSKA (reference sequence). CDR3 sequence (DNA): TGCAGTGCTAGGACCCCTTGGGGGGAGGGGTACGAGCAGTACTTC. Encoded protein: CSARTPWGEGYEQYF.

Details on this clonotype: Since no conserved phenylalanine or tryptophan closes the CDR3, a read error is the likely cause. No DNA is shown, since the ends of the CDR3 on it are uncertain; the CDR3 is the one TCRdb lists. The chain links TRBV10-3 to TRBJ2-5; whether TRBD2, the table's D call, matches the DNA was not checked. The CDR3 is 10 amino acids long, termini counted. Germline V gives CDR1 ENHRY, CDR2 SYGVKD. CDR3 region: CAIGGGTPNT.

The V gene is TRBV5-1, the J gene TRBJ2-5, with TRBD2 as a possible D gene (6 bases). The CDR3 has 15 residues. Germline V CDR1 and CDR2: SGHRS, YFSETQ. Trimming stripped 0 bases from V and 2 bases from J, with 11 bases between. The CDR3 bases are TGCGCCAGCAGCTTGGATGGTCGGGGGCAAGAGACCCAGTACTTC. This gives the protein CASSLDGRGQETQYF.

The rearrangement joins TRBV7-2 to TRBJ1-4; TRBD1 agrees at 10 bases. The CDR3 covers 14 residues. Trimming at V came to 3 bases and at J to 8 bases, leaving 3 bases not matched to a gene. Germline V gives CDR1 SGHTA, CDR2 FQGNSA. The CDR3 reads CASSFGQGEEKLFF. CDR3 DNA sequence: TGTGCCAGCAGCTTCGGACAGGGGGAAGAAAAACTGTTTTTT.

This clonotype has a count of ten or more. The rearrangement joins TRBV7-2 to TRBJ2-7; 12 bases fit TRBD2. The CDR3 is made up of 14 amino acids. V shed 4 bases, J shed 5 bases, and the junction held 3 bases outside the gene matches. The germline V gene has CDR1 SGHTA and CDR2 FQGNSA. The CDR3 DNA follows: TGTGCCAGCAGCTCTCGACTAGCGGGAGACGAGCAGTACTTC. Its protein product is CASSSRLAGDEQYF.

This clonotype was observed many times. This chain joins TRBV29-1 and TRBJ1-2; D unresolved. CDR3 length equals 13 residues. Germline CDR1 is SQVTM and CDR2 is ANQGSEA. Trimming took off 4 bases at V and 3 bases at J, with 12 bases between the two ends. The CDR3 region is CSVVGPSDYGYTF. The CDR3 DNA is TGCAGCGTTGTGGGTCCCTCCGACTATGGCTACACCTTC. Full variable domain (remainder filled in from reference TRBV29-1 and TRBJ1-2): SAVISQKPSRDICQRGTSLTIQCQVDSQVTMMFWYRQQPGQSLTLIATANQGSEATYESGFVIDKFPISRPNLTFSTLTVSNMSPEDSSIYLCSVVGPSDYGYTFGSGTRLTVV.

V is TRBV4-3 and J is TRBJ2-7, with D perhaps TRBD1 (5 bases). This CDR3 is built from 15 residues. Germline CDR1 is LGHNA and CDR2 is YSLEER. Trimming cost V 0 bases and J 0 bases, with 9 bases left between them. The CDR3 sequence: CASSQDRAVSYEQYF. DNA of the CDR3: TGCGCCAGCAGCCAAGACAGGGCCGTCTCCTACGAGCAGTACTTC.